This T cell receptor (beta chain) was found in a study of blood T cell repertoires in COVID-19. Clones were read by immunoSEQ multiplex PCR, and TCRdb kept only the in-frame ones, dropping some. The table shows 250,000 to 350,000 clones, with approximately 83% occurring only once. The sample consisted of PBMCs or T cells enriched from blood (not recorded which). This sequence originates from a woman aged 25 to 39 who had recovered from COVID-19.

The CDR3 nucleotides read TGCAGCGTTGAAGTAGGGGGGGCCGGGGCCAACGTCCTGACTTTC. Translating it yields CSVEVGGAGANVLTF. The chain joins TRBV29-1 to TRBJ2-6, with a tentative D call TRBD2 (7 bases). V lost 1 base and J 4 bases, leaving 11 bases between the germline ends. The CDR3 loop spans 15 amino acids. Germline loops: CDR1 SQVTM, CDR2 ANQGSEA.